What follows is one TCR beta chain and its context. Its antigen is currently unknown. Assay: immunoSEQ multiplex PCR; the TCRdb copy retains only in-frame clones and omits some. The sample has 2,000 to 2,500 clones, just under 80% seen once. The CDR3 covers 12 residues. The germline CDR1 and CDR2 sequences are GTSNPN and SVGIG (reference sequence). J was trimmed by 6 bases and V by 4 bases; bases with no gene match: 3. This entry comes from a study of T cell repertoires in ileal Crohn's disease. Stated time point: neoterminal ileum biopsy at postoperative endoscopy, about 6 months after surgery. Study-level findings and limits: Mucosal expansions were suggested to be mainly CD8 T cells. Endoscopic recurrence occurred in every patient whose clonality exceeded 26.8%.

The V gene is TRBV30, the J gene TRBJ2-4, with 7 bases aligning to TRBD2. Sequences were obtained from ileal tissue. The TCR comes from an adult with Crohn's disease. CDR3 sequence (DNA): TGTGCCTGGAAACCGGGGGGAAACATTCAGTACTTC. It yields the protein CAWKPGGNIQYF.